The 13 T cell receptor beta chains reported below all come from one sample, sequenced in a study of regulatory T cells in long-lasting Graves disease (dated by TCRdb to about 2021). This sample's time point label indicates: newly diagnosed GD, antithyroid drugs for less than 3 months. For both TCR sequencing and RNA sequencing, RNA was extracted from PBMCs using TRIzol. Libraries came from multiplex PCR. Sequencing took place on an Illumina HiSeq 4000. To build TCR beta libraries, CDR3 regions were amplified by Arm-PCR using iRepertoire HTBI primers. TCRdb reprocessed the public reads (quality trimming at Q25 with fastp, clone calling with MiXCR) and kept in-frame beta chains. Merged by CDR3 protein, the rows form single entries marked with the most common genes and DNA. In all, the sample holds under 500,000 distinct CDR3 sequences, and 15% to 20% of those were seen once. Around 11% of the sample comes from the top ten.

These data were likewise used in another study, on T cells in Graves' hyperthyroidism and ophthalmopathy.

Sequencing was performed on peripheral blood mononuclear cells (PBMCs), taken at new diagnosis, from a patient treated with antithyroid drugs. These receptors were taken from a woman aged 25 to 39 with Graves disease. Donor details come from another sample of the same person, matched by shared clones.

This chain joins TRBV28 and TRBJ2-3; D is unclear. The V end was cut by 5 bases, the J end by 6 bases, with 18 bases between. The CDR3 is made up of 15 amino acids. CDR1 is MDHEN and CDR2 is SYDVKM in the germline V gene. The DNA for the CDR3 is TGTGCCAGCAGTGGTACCCGCGTGTACGGGGATACGCAGTATTTT. Encoded protein: CASSGTRVYGDTQYF.

In its sample, this clonotype was seen many times. The CDR3 spells CASSHGGDPAFF. The CDR3 DNA reads TGTGCCAGCAGCCATGGGGGGGACCCAGCTTTCTTT. The V call is TRBV3-1, the J call TRBJ1-1, with D possibly matching TRBD1 (5 bases). The CDR3 is made up of 12 amino acids. CDR1 is LGHDT, CDR2 YNNKEL, per germline (reference sequence). Trimming cost V 3 bases and J 10 bases, with 12 bases left between them.

This clonotype was detected a few times. The gene calls are TRBV10-3 and TRBJ2-1; 10 bases align to TRBD2. This CDR3 has 16 residues. Looked up from germline, CDR1 is ENHRY and CDR2 is SYGVKD. Trimming cost V 6 bases and J 5 bases; bases outside gene matches: 10. CDR3 DNA: TGTGCCATCAGGGGAAGTAGCGGGAGGAACCACAATGAGCAGTTCTTC. Its translation is CAIRGSSGRNHNEQFF.

This clonotype was counted between two and nine times. The chain uses TRBV29-1 and TRBJ1-1; unclear D gene. The CDR3 is made up of 14 amino acids. Germline assignment: CDR1 SQVTM and CDR2 ANQGSEA. Trimming removed 6 bases from V and 0 bases from J, with 14 bases in between. CDR3 bases: TGCAGCGTCCATCCCACAGTATTGAACACTGAAGCTTTCTTT. Translated: CSVHPTVLNTEAFF.

The chain links TRBV6-1 to TRBJ2-1; 11 bases map to TRBD2. V lost 2 bases, J lost 7 bases, and 7 bases stayed unmatched. The CDR3 runs to 16 residues. Germline V lookup: CDR1 MNHNS, CDR2 SASEGT. The chain's CDR3 is CASSELAGGPLNEQFF. CDR3 nucleotide sequence: TGTGCCAGCAGTGAACTAGCGGGAGGACCATTGAATGAGCAGTTCTTC.

This clonotype was seen repeatedly, ten times or more. The chain combines TRBV28 with TRBJ2-7, with D uncertain. Trimming stripped 3 bases from V and 2 bases from J, with 17 bases between. The CDR3 is made up of 16 amino acids. Germline assignment: CDR1 MDHEN and CDR2 SYDVKM. Here the CDR3 DNA reads TGTGCCAGCAGTTTCCAGCGCGGCCTACGGGCCTACGAGCAGTACTTC. This codes for CASSFQRGLRAYEQYF.

This clonotype was observed at least ten times. J is TRBJ2-1 and V is TRBV7-2, with D unresolved. The CDR3 has 11 residues. Trimming took 8 bases from V and 8 from J, leaving 10 bases between them. CDR1 is SGHTA and CDR2 is FQGNSA in the germline V gene. The CDR3 DNA reads TGTGCCAGCTCGCCTTCGGATGAGCAGTTCTTC. This sequence encodes CASSPSDEQFF.

The V gene is TRBV5-4, the J gene TRBJ2-6; D uncertain. V was pared by 2 bases and J by 2 bases, with 8 bases between. This CDR3 region has 15 residues. Looked up from germline, CDR1 is SGHNT and CDR2 is YYREEE (reference sequence). CDR3 protein: CASSFAAPGANVLTF. The DNA for the CDR3 is TGTGCCAGCAGCTTTGCTGCCCCTGGGGCCAACGTCCTGACTTTC. The whole variable domain, remainder taken from reference TRBV5-4 and TRBJ2-6, is ETGVTQSPTHLIKTRGQQVTLRCSSQSGHNTVSWYQQALGQGPQFIFQYYREEENGRGNFPPRFSGLQFPNYSSELNVNALELDDSALYLCASSFAAPGANVLTFGAGSRLTVL.

This clonotype showed up many times. This chain uses TRBV28 with TRBJ2-7, with 8 nucleotides matching TRBD1. V lost 8 bases to trimming and J lost 1 base; unmatched junction nucleotides: 13. There are 16 residues in the CDR3. Germline values: CDR1 MDHEN, CDR2 SYDVKM. The CDR3, as DNA: TGTGCCAGCCGGAAGGGGGTTAGGACAGGGTCCTACGAGCAGTACTTC. Translation gives CASRKGVRTGSYEQYF.

The rearrangement links TRBV5-4 to TRBJ2-3, with a possible D match to TRBD2 (5 bases). Trimming removed 0 bases at V and 7 bases at J, with 15 bases between. The CDR3 totals 15 residues. Looked up from germline, CDR1 is SGHNT and CDR2 is YYREEE (reference sequence). This CDR3 is CASSLAGIFPYTQYF. The CDR3 DNA is TGTGCCAGCAGCTTGGCCGGGATTTTCCCTTATACGCAGTATTTT.

J is TRBJ1-4 and V is TRBV19; the D is unclear. Germline lookup yields CDR1 LNHDA and CDR2 SQIVND (reference sequence). The length of the CDR3 is 16 residues. Between the trimmed V and J ends, which lost 5 bases and 3 bases, there was a span of 16 bases. DNA for the CDR3: TGTGCCAGTAGTGACCCCGGACGGAGCCCTAATGAAAAACTGTTTTTT. It encodes CASSDPGRSPNEKLFF.

The sample holds many counts of this clonotype. The chain has TRBV30 and TRBJ1-2; TRBD1 agrees at 12 bases. With 3 bases clipped from V and 6 bases from J, the junction kept 5 bases outside the gene matches. Germline lookup yields CDR1 GTSNPN and CDR2 SVGIG (reference sequence). The CDR3 is made up of 14 amino acids. The CDR3: CAWSLGTGGDGYTF. CDR3 DNA sequence: TGTGCCTGGAGCCTCGGGACAGGGGGCGATGGCTACACCTTC.

This clonotype has only a few counts. The chain employs TRBV27 and TRBJ2-7; D remains unclear. Germline V gene data show CDR1 as MNHEY and CDR2 as SMNVEV (reference sequence). V was shortened by 1 base and J by 4 bases, with 26 bases between the two germline ends. This CDR3 spans 19 amino acids. Written as DNA, the CDR3 is TGTGCCAGCAGTTTATTCGACCGGTCTGTCGGAGCCGGGCTATACGAGCAGTACTTC. As protein: CASSLFDRSVGAGLYEQYF.